This T cell receptor beta chain was identified in a study of shared clonotypes between healthy human individuals. Sequenced by immunoSEQ multiplex PCR; TCRdb stores in-frame clones only, minus some. The data show fewer than 1.4 million clones, about four fifths seen once. Looked up from germline, CDR1 is SGHAT and CDR2 is FQNNGV. There are 14 residues in the CDR3. Deletions cut 5 bases from V and 4 bases from J, with 14 bases between. Whole-study results and caveats: Blood was the sole source, and tissue repertoires probably differ. Sharing across four donors was seen in 4% to 6.5% of naive CD4 clonotypes.

Only one count was recorded for this clone. Its target is not known. The V and J genes are TRBV11-2 and TRBJ2-5, with D possibly TRBD2 on 5 matching bases. The TCR was taken from a man younger than 30 in good health. Some clones in this sample may be carry-over from other donors' samples. Sequenced input: memory CD4+ T cells from PBMCs. The subset is: CD45RA-negative fraction. Here the CDR3 reads CASSRTSVGETQYF. The CDR3, as DNA: TGTGCCAGCAGCCGAACTAGTGTCGGAGAGACCCAGTACTTC.